In this sample, the clone carrying this TCR beta chain turned up a few times. Its target is not known. The data derive from a study of T cell repertoires in cytomegalovirus infection. In the study overall: The authors relied on CMV epitopes, both recently identified HLA-C-restricted and well-studied HLA-B-restricted. The study, taken as a whole, reports: CMV-specific HLA-C-restricted TCR beta clonotypes dominated the ex vivo response.

This CDR3 spans 14 amino acids. The V and J ends lost 6 bases and 6 bases, in that order; junction bases with no gene match: 7. Via MiXCR, TCRdb re-called the reads, giving one row per CDR3 protein. The table lists roughly 800,000 distinct CDR3 sequences, about 28% of them singletons. V is TRBV12-3 or TRBV12-4 and J is TRBJ1-2, with 10 positions matching TRBD1. The receptor comes from a human donor in good health (CMV status not recorded). Some clones in this sample may be carry-over from other donors' samples. The material sequenced was cultured CD8+ T cells from PBMCs, taken from culture after CMV antigen stimulation. The CDR3: CASSDTGTGDGYTF. The CDR3 region has the DNA TGTGCCAGCAGCGATACCGGGACAGGGGATGGCTACACCTTC.